The rows below give T cell receptor beta chains drawn from one sample of a study of blood T cell repertoires in COVID-19. Libraries were prepared by immunoSEQ multiplex PCR; TCRdb keeps only in-frame clonotypes and omits some of them. The data show some 54,000 clones, with around 92% seen just once and approximately 8.8% held by the top ten. Sequenced sample: peripheral blood. These receptors were collected from a man older than 75 with active or convalescent COVID-19. Each CDR3 is given with its conserved first and last residue. The D gene is left open where the match is weak. Clone size, where shown, is once, few, many, or a class for clones that have expanded.

D	V	size	J	DNA	CDR3
.	TRBV5-4	.	TRBJ1-2	TGTGCCAGCAACCCCGGAGGTGGGGCTAACTATGGCTACACCTTC	CASNPGGGANYGYTF
.	TRBV11-2	.	TRBJ1-2	TGTGCCAGCAGCCCCCTTGCGGGGGACTATGGCTACACCTTC	CASSPLAGDYGYTF
.	TRBV28	.	TRBJ1-2	TGTGCCAGCAGTACTGCGCAGGGGAACTATGGCTACACCTTC	CASSTAQGNYGYTF
.	TRBV30	.	TRBJ2-1	TGTGCCGCCTCGCGGGTGCGCACCTACAATGAGCAGTTCTTC	CAASRVRTYNEQFF
.	TRBV6-5	.	TRBJ1-4	TGTGCCAGCACCGCGACAAAGTTAGAAAAACTGTTTTTT	CASTATKLEKLFF
TRBD2	TRBV4-3	.	TRBJ2-7	TGCGCCAGCAGCCAAGAGCTAGCGGGGGGCCAGCAGTACTTC	CASSQELAGGQQYF
TRBD2	TRBV18	.	TRBJ2-7	TGTGCCAGCTCACCACCCGGACTAGCGGGAGGGTCCTACGAGCAGTACTTC	CASSPPGLAGGSYEQYF
TRBD2	TRBV9	.	TRBJ2-5	TGTGCCAGCAGCGTAGGCGGACTAGCGGGGGGGTGGGAGACCCAGTACTTC	CASSVGGLAGGWETQYF
TRBD2	TRBV10-3	.	TRBJ2-2	TGTGCCACCGGCTTGGCGGGGGGCCGAACCGGGGAGCTGTTTTTT	CATGLAGGRTGELFF
TRBD1	TRBV5-1	.	TRBJ2-7	TGCGCCAGCAGCTTAGGGGGCCAGGGCTACGAGCAGTACTTC	CASSLGGQGYEQYF
TRBD1	TRBV7-2	.	TRBJ1-2	TGTGCCAGCAGCTTAGGACAGGGAAACTATGGCTACACCTTC	CASSLGQGNYGYTF
TRBD1	TRBV7-2	.	TRBJ1-5	TGTGCCAGCAGCCCCAACAGGGGAAATCAGCCCCAGCATTTT	CASSPNRGNQPQHF
TRBD1	TRBV6-5	.	TRBJ2-7	TGTGCCAGCAGTTACGGACAGGGGACCTACGAGCAGTACTTC	CASSYGQGTYEQYF
TRBD2	TRBV7-9	.	TRBJ2-5	TGTGCCAGCAGCTCCGGACTAGCGGAGGGGGAGACCCAGTACTTC	CASSSGLAEGETQYF
TRBD2	TRBV4-1	.	TRBJ2-7	TGCGCCAGCAGCCAGGAACCGGGACTAGCTTACGAGCAGTACTTC	CASSQEPGLAYEQYF
.	TRBV28	.	TRBJ2-1	TGTGCCAGCAGTTTAGATGAATCAGGGGTCGAGCAGTTCTTC	CASSLDESGVEQFF
TRBD2	TRBV18	.	TRBJ2-2	TGTGCCAGCTCATCCCTTACTAGCGGGAGAACCGGGGAGCTGTTTTTT	CASSSLTSGRTGELFF
.	TRBV9	.	TRBJ1-6	TGTGCCAGCAGCCTGGGACAAAATTCACCCCTCCACTTT	CASSLGQNSPLHF
.	TRBV7-9	.	TRBJ2-1	TGTGCCAGCAGCCCCGACGGGGGGCCCACTGAGCAGTTCTTC	CASSPDGGPTEQFF
TRBD1	TRBV7-2	once	TRBJ2-3	TGTGCCAGCAGCTTAGGGGACAGGGGGCCAGATACGCAGTATTTT	CASSLGDRGPDTQYF
TRBD2	TRBV24-1	.	TRBJ2-1	TGTGCCACCAGTGATTTGAGCGGGAGTTTAAATGAGCAGTTCTTC	CATSDLSGSLNEQFF
TRBD1	TRBV27	.	TRBJ1-5	TGTGCCAGCAGTTTCGGCCAGGGGGTCGGACAGCCCCAGCATTTT	CASSFGQGVGQPQHF
.	TRBV6-6	.	TRBJ1-2	TGTGCCAGCAGTTACTCGGGCATACAGGACTATGGCTACACCTTC	CASSYSGIQDYGYTF
.	TRBV30	.	TRBJ1-1	TGTGCCTGGAGTGTACTGGGAGGGGCCCCGAACACTGAAGCTTTCTTT	CAWSVLGGAPNTEAFF
.	TRBV7-2	.	TRBJ2-7	TGTGCCAGCAGCTTAGAGGGCAGGGGGGCCCTAGACGAGCAGTACTTC	CASSLEGRGALDEQYF
TRBD1	TRBV5-4	.	TRBJ2-2	TGTGCCAGCAGCTCGGACAGGGGGTACACCGGGGAGCTGTTTTTT	CASSSDRGYTGELFF
TRBD1	TRBV11-2	.	TRBJ2-7	TGTGCCAGCAGCCTTAGGGTGGACAGGACCCTCGGGGAGCAGTACTTC	CASSLRVDRTLGEQYF
TRBD2	TRBV7-9	.	TRBJ2-7	TGTGCCAGCAGCTTACGGGGGGACTCCTACGAGCAGTACTTC	CASSLRGDSYEQYF
TRBD1	TRBV6-5	.	TRBJ1-1	TGTGCCAGCAGGGACAGGGGGCGTGAGGACACTGAAGCTTTCTTT	CASRDRGREDTEAFF
TRBD1	TRBV5-6	once	TRBJ1-2	TGTGCCAGCAGCCCCGAAAGGCTGACAGGGGGAGACTATGGCTACACCTTC	CASSPERLTGGDYGYTF
.	TRBV9	.	TRBJ2-2	TGTGCCAGCAGCGTAGGACACGACACCGGGGAGCTGTTTTTT	CASSVGHDTGELFF
.	TRBV10-3	.	TRBJ1-1	TGTGCCATCAGTGAGTCCGAGGGAAGCACTGAAGCTTTCTTT	CAISESEGSTEAFF
TRBD1	TRBV7-8	.	TRBJ1-4	TGTGCCAGCAGCCCAGGAGGACAGGGGCAAAAACTGTTTTTT	CASSPGGQGQKLFF
.	TRBV11-2	.	TRBJ2-5	TGTGCCAGCAGCTTAGGGCGGGGGCCCCAAGAGACCCAGTACTTC	CASSLGRGPQETQYF
.	TRBV4-1	.	TRBJ2-1	TGCGCCAGCAGCCAGACATTTGCACAGGGACTACATTACAATGAGCAGTTCTTC	CASSQTFAQGLHYNEQFF
TRBD2	TRBV25-1	.	TRBJ2-5	TGTGCCAGCAGTGAATTTAGCGGGGGGGCGGAGACCCAGTACTTC	CASSEFSGGAETQYF
.	TRBV9	.	TRBJ1-6	TGTGCCAGCAGTCAGGGGCTCTACAATTCACCCCTCCACTTT	CASSQGLYNSPLHF
TRBD1	TRBV6-2/TRBV6-3	.	TRBJ1-2	TGTGCCAGCAGCGACAGGGCTAACTATGGCTACACCTTC	CASSDRANYGYTF
.	TRBV20-1	.	TRBJ1-4	TGCAGTGCTAGTCGGGGTAGTAATGAAAAACTGTTTTTT	CSASRGSNEKLFF
.	TRBV28	.	TRBJ1-5	TGTGCCAGCAGAAGACAGGATCAGCCCCAGCATTTT	CASRRQDQPQHF
.	TRBV2	.	TRBJ1-2	TGTGCCAGCAGCCCCACAGGGAGACTCTATGGCTACACCTTC	CASSPTGRLYGYTF
TRBD1	TRBV3-1/TRBV3-2	.	TRBJ2-5	TGTGCCAGCAGCCAAGAGGACAGGGGGCACCAAGAGACCCAGTACTTC	CASSQEDRGHQETQYF
TRBD2	TRBV10-3	.	TRBJ2-1	TGTGCCATCAGGCCAGCGGGAGATTACAATGAGCAGTTCTTC	CAIRPAGDYNEQFF
.	TRBV7-8	.	TRBJ1-1	TGTGCCAGCAGCTTGCAGAGGGGGGGTGTCGAAGCTTTCTTT	CASSLQRGGVEAFF
TRBD1	TRBV29-1	few	TRBJ1-1	TGCAGCGTTATACAGGGGGCGGGCACTGAAGCTTTCTTT	CSVIQGAGTEAFF
TRBD1	TRBV15	.	TRBJ1-5	TGTGCCACCAGCAGAGGGACAGGGGGTCAGCCCCAGCATTTT	CATSRGTGGQPQHF
TRBD2	TRBV6-5	.	TRBJ2-1	TGTGCCAGCAGCTTTATTACTAGCGGGGGGGACCAGTTCTTC	CASSFITSGGDQFF
.	TRBV5-1	.	TRBJ1-1	TGCGCCAGCAGCCAGAGACAAGGGGGTATGAACACTGAAGCTTTCTTT	CASSQRQGGMNTEAFF
.	TRBV21-1	.	TRBJ1-6	TGTGCCAGCAGCAAAACAGGGGCCCATTCACCCCTCCACTTT	CASSKTGAHSPLHF
.	TRBV5-6	.	TRBJ1-2	TGTGCCAGCAGCCTCGGGTCTCCCCCAGCCGGCTACACCTTC	CASSLGSPPAGYTF
TRBD1	TRBV5-5	.	TRBJ1-2	TGTGCCAGCAGCTTTCAAGGGGGCGCGACTGGGAACTATGGCTACACCTTC	CASSFQGGATGNYGYTF
TRBD1	TRBV11-2	.	TRBJ2-2	TGTGCCAGCAGCTCACGGACAGGGCCGAACACCGGGGAGCTGTTTTTT	CASSSRTGPNTGELFF
TRBD1	TRBV18	few	TRBJ2-4	TGTGCCAGCTCATGGTCCCGCGCCGGGACAGGCAAAAACATTCAGTACTTC	CASSWSRAGTGKNIQYF